The present TCR beta chain was sequenced within a study of T-cell memory formation after mild COVID-19. General study findings and limits: CD4+ bias marked clones expanding day 15 to 37, unlike balanced contracting clones. Some responding clones appeared in pre-infection memory, suggesting cross-reactive memory joined. Researchers could not confirm that second-wave clones peaking on day 37 targeted SARS-CoV-2.

This CDR3 spans 15 amino acids. V dropped 3 bases and J dropped 6 bases, with 15 bases sitting between them. The germline gives CDR1 LGHNA, CDR2 YSLEER. TCRdb analysed the 5' RACE reads with MiXCR anew, one entry per CDR3 protein. The repertoire holds hundreds of thousands of distinct CDR3 sequences, with 15% to 20% as singletons. In regard to this clonotype: Its antigen remains unknown.

The rearrangement links TRBV4-3 to TRBJ2-1; D gene ambiguous. The clonotype comes from an adult woman who had mild COVID-19 (a few samples of this study predate the infection). Cell type and time point are not known. The specimen was PBMCs or a T cell subset sorted from them (not recorded which). CDR3 residues: CASSHLLGPRNEQFF. In DNA form, the CDR3 reads TGCGCCAGCAGCCACCTATTAGGACCTCGCAATGAGCAGTTCTTC.